The text below deals with one TCR beta chain. This clone was detected once. Its antigen target is currently unknown. Qualities for individual bases were not recorded, and no much larger clone is one base off. The source of the sample is a study of siplizumab effects on memory and regulatory T cells (dated by TCRdb to the late 2010s). At the level of the whole study: The effect of the anti-CD2 antibody siplizumab on alloreactive T-cell subsets was examined in allogeneic mixed lymphocyte reactions constructed from human PBMCs. General conclusions and limits of the study: Siplizumab significantly reduced the cumulative frequency of alloreactive sequences traceable to unstimulated CD4+ memory T cells. No functional confirmation was obtained for the suppressive function of proliferating Tregs from siplizumab cultures. Because sequences at frequencies below about 10^-5 were poorly captured, only a minor fraction of alloreactive clones could be mapped back to unstimulated subsets. Roughly 75-97% of proliferating CD4+ or CD8+ clones could not be assigned a naive or memory phenotype. Compared with memory T cells, unstimulated naive T cells appeared more diverse, and naive cells seemed to make a substantial contribution to the alloresponse. In reactions with siplizumab, an average of roughly 70% of mappable alloreactive CD4+ clones were Treg-derived, compared with 25% to 30% in control reactions.

The library was obtained by the immunoSEQ multiplex PCR assay. About 9.9 x 10^4 TCR templates per sample were assayed by the deep sequencing platform. Genomic DNA extracted from sorted T cells was used for TCRbeta CDR3 sequencing. The authors' analysis ran thus. The R programming language was used for the clonal analysis of the TCRbeta CDR3 data. Alloreactive CD4+ and CD8+ clones were defined by comparing unstimulated samples with post-reaction CFSE-low samples. Regulatory or non-regulatory origin was assigned to alloreactive CD4+ clones by matching of sequences to sorted unstimulated Treg and non-Treg repertoires. TCRdb took over this immuneACCESS table, retaining in-frame rearrangements with V and J assigned. Such tables are incomplete; in checked studies, under half of the missing clones stem from an unresolved V gene, and the remainder is unexplained. V and J calls and clone size follow that table, whereas D and trimming were derived from the DNA. The sample table holds 80,000 to 130,000 clones, of which 75% to 95% were seen once. Together, the top ten hold just over 2.5% of the sample.

From the cysteine up to the phenylalanine, the CDR3 has a length of 14 residues. The CDR3 DNA has 42 bases and is translated from base 1. CDR1 and CDR2, per the germline V gene, are MNHEY and SVGAGI. Trimming removed 0 bases from V and 5 bases from J, leaving 10 bases between the germline ends. Sorted unstimulated T cells and proliferating T cells recovered from mixed lymphocyte reactions were subjected to TCRbeta CDR3 sequencing. Fresh whole blood from more than 9 HLA-typed healthy donors served as the source for isolating PBMCs. The sample consisted of CD4+ T cells sorted from blood. The chain joins TRBV6-5 to TRBJ2-5, with no D gene named confidently. This clonotype was sampled from a human donor in good health. Some clones in this sample may be carry-over from other donors' samples. CDR3 reads: CASSYSQVRETQYF. The nucleotides are TGTGCCAGCAGTTACTCGCAGGTTAGGGAGACCCAGTACTTC.